These T cell receptor beta chains were read from a single sample in a study of CD8 T cells in acute hepatitis C reinfection. The repertoire was sequenced with immunoSEQ multiplex PCR; TCRdb's copy has only in-frame clones and lacks some. Of around 36,000 clones listed, approximately 85% are singletons. Sequenced: naive CD8+ T cells from PBMCs. The receptors here all came from a woman aged 18 to 35 who spontaneously cleared hepatitis C infection. Each CDR3 is given with its conserved first and last residue. D genes are given only for firm matches. Some rows mark clone size as missing; the rest say once, few, many or name a class of expanded clone.

TRBD1	TRBV27	TRBJ1-1	.	CASTRQGDTEAFF	TGTGCCAGCACGAGACAGGGAGACACTGAAGCTTTCTTT
.	TRBV7-9	TRBJ1-5	.	CASSPVVGNQPQHF	TGTGCCAGCAGCCCGGTTGTAGGGAATCAGCCCCAGCATTTT
TRBD2	TRBV15	TRBJ2-1	.	CATSPAWTSVSYNEQFF	TGTGCCACCAGCCCCGCCTGGACTAGCGTTTCCTACAATGAGCAGTTCTTC
.	TRBV18	TRBJ2-2	.	CASSQFTGELFF	TGTGCCAGCTCACAATTCACCGGGGAGCTGTTTTTT
.	TRBV7-6	TRBJ1-1	.	CASSLLASQYNTEAFF	TGTGCCAGCAGCTTGTTGGCGTCCCAATACAACACTGAAGCTTTCTTT
.	TRBV5-3	TRBJ2-7	.	CASSLGFLLHEQYF	TGTGCCAGCAGCTTGGGTTTCCTGCTCCACGAGCAGTACTTC
.	TRBV4-2	TRBJ2-3	.	CASSQGGGLSTDTQYF	TGTGCCAGCAGCCAGGGCGGCGGGCTTAGCACAGATACGCAGTATTTT
.	TRBV7-9	TRBJ1-2	few	CASSLGFDRMRGYTF	TGTGCCAGCAGCTTAGGTTTTGACAGGATGAGGGGCTACACCTTC
.	TRBV19	TRBJ2-7	.	CASSIGSGSSYEQYF	TGTGCCAGTAGTATAGGTTCGGGCAGCTCCTACGAGCAGTACTTC
TRBD2	TRBV30	TRBJ2-2	few	CAWKFSGRNTGELFF	TGTGCCTGGAAATTCAGCGGGAGGAACACCGGGGAGCTGTTTTTT
.	TRBV6-6	TRBJ2-1	.	CVSSPRDNEQFF	TGTGTCAGCAGTCCCCGGGACAATGAGCAGTTCTTC
.	TRBV5-1	TRBJ2-5	.	CASSPGMGVTETQYF	TGCGCCAGCAGCCCAGGTATGGGAGTAACGGAGACCCAGTACTTC
TRBD2	TRBV27	TRBJ2-1	.	CASSSGPTSGTEQFF	TGTGCCAGCAGTTCCGGGCCGACTAGCGGGACTGAGCAGTTCTTC
.	TRBV11-2	TRBJ2-5	.	CASSLWPKQETQYF	TGTGCCAGCAGCTTATGGCCCAAACAAGAGACCCAGTACTTC
TRBD2	TRBV9	TRBJ2-1	once	CASSPSRTSGKIEQFF	TGTGCCAGCAGCCCCAGTCGAACTAGCGGGAAGATTGAGCAGTTCTTC
.	TRBV5-1	TRBJ2-1	.	CASSFVGPDNEQFF	TGCGCCAGCAGCTTTGTGGGTCCAGACAATGAGCAGTTCTTC
TRBD2	TRBV4-1	TRBJ2-1	.	CASSQVSSGYNEQFF	TGCGCCAGCAGCCAAGTAAGTAGCGGGTACAATGAGCAGTTCTTC
.	TRBV7-9	TRBJ1-5	.	CASSTVGSDQPQHF	TGTGCCAGCAGCACGGTAGGTTCGGATCAGCCCCAGCATTTT
TRBD1	TRBV10-3	TRBJ2-1	.	CAISDRVVRLNEQFF	TGTGCCATAAGTGACAGGGTCGTCCGGCTCAATGAGCAGTTCTTC
.	TRBV7-8	TRBJ1-1	.	CASSIGRGSTEAFF	TGTGCCAGCAGCATAGGACGGGGAAGCACTGAAGCTTTCTTT
.	TRBV25-1	TRBJ2-1	.	CASSEYFRGADNEQFF	TGTGCCAGCAGTGAATATTTCCGGGGCGCTGACAATGAGCAGTTCTTC
.	TRBV5-5	TRBJ2-3	.	CASSLVRTDTQYF	TGTGCCAGCAGCTTGGTCAGGACAGATACGCAGTATTTT
TRBD2	TRBV7-9	TRBJ2-5	.	CASSSYLLAEKETQYF	TGTGCCAGCAGCTCCTACCTCCTAGCGGAAAAAGAGACCCAGTACTTC
.	TRBV27	TRBJ2-7	.	CASALQGSSYEQYF	TGTGCCAGCGCGTTACAGGGAAGTTCCTACGAGCAGTACTTC
TRBD1	TRBV10-3	TRBJ2-7	.	CAISVVGTGNEQYF	TGTGCCATCAGTGTTGTCGGGACAGGCAACGAGCAGTACTTC
.	TRBV2	TRBJ2-7	medium-sized	CASSVYSETYYEQYF	TGTGCCAGCAGTGTGTATTCGGAGACATACTACGAGCAGTACTTC
.	TRBV9	TRBJ2-1	.	CASSVEGGLIHRDEQFF	TGTGCCAGCAGCGTAGAGGGAGGGCTAATACACAGGGATGAGCAGTTCTTC
.	TRBV9	TRBJ2-7	.	CASRKGAPSYEQYF	TGTGCCAGCAGAAAAGGGGCTCCCTCCTACGAGCAGTACTTC
.	TRBV5-1	TRBJ1-1	.	CASSSSVNTEAFF	TGCGCCAGCAGCTCCTCAGTGAACACTGAAGCTTTCTTT
TRBD1	TRBV27	TRBJ2-7	.	CASSPGTEHYEQYF	TGTGCCAGCAGTCCCGGGACAGAACACTACGAGCAGTACTTC
TRBD1	TRBV7-9	TRBJ2-5	once	CASSLETGEETQYF	TGTGCCAGCAGCTTAGAAACAGGGGAAGAGACCCAGTACTTC
TRBD2	TRBV30	TRBJ2-7	.	CAGSTSGSTWFAYEQYF	TGTGCCGGGTCGACTAGCGGGAGTACTTGGTTCGCCTACGAGCAGTACTTC
TRBD2	TRBV13	TRBJ2-3	.	CASRSGRSVTDTQYF	TGTGCCAGCCGGAGCGGGAGATCCGTTACAGATACGCAGTATTTT
TRBD1	TRBV25-1	TRBJ2-2	.	CASSGGQGLLFF	TGTGCCAGCAGTGGGGGACAGGGGCTGCTGTTTTTT
.	TRBV7-8	TRBJ1-1	.	CASSPVVLGGDEAFF	TGTGCCAGCAGCCCCGTTGTTTTGGGGGGCGATGAAGCTTTCTTT
TRBD1	TRBV4-1	TRBJ2-5	.	CASSQEEGTGGQETQYF	TGCGCCAGCAGCCAAGAAGAAGGAACAGGGGGACAAGAGACCCAGTACTTC
.	TRBV9	TRBJ1-2	.	CASSARTGLEHGYTF	TGTGCCAGCAGCGCCCGAACGGGACTAGAACATGGCTACACCTTC
TRBD2	TRBV13	TRBJ2-7	.	CASSLSGGLLLSSYEQYF	TGTGCCAGCAGCTTATCGGGGGGACTCTTACTTAGCTCCTACGAGCAGTACTTC
.	TRBV11-2	TRBJ1-3	.	CASNERPGSWDTIYF	TGTGCCAGCAACGAACGTCCGGGGAGTTGGGACACCATATATTTT
TRBD1	TRBV11-2	TRBJ2-7	.	CASSLLHGTAYYEQYF	TGTGCCAGCAGCTTACTTCATGGGACAGCATACTACGAGCAGTACTTC
.	TRBV10-1	TRBJ2-6	few	CASSISIGSGANVLTF	TGCGCCAGCAGTATCTCCATCGGCTCTGGGGCCAACGTCCTGACTTTC
.	TRBV27	TRBJ1-1	.	CASSSGYSGTEAFF	TGTGCCAGCAGTTCGGGGTACTCGGGCACTGAAGCTTTCTTT